The clone carrying this T cell receptor beta chain was observed a few times. The target antigen is unknown. Amplified TCR beta CDR3 regions derived from RNA transcripts. TCR CDR3 regions were first amplified by RT-PCR with HTBI primers. TCRdb reprocessed the multiplex PCR reads via MiXCR and lists one record per CDR3 protein. The sample has about 740,000 distinct CDR3 sequences, roughly 15% seen once; the top ten hold more than 8.5%. Trimming removed 4 bases from V and 1 base from J, with 13 bases in between. From germline, CDR1 is LGHDT and CDR2 YNNKEL (reference sequence). The CDR3 consists of 15 residues. The source of the sample is a study of T cells in Graves' hyperthyroidism and ophthalmopathy. About the research overall: Peripheral blood sampling occurred at initial diagnosis, before any treatment. Study results and limitations: The majority of expanded thyroid clonotypes above 0.001 also appeared in blood.

The sample consisted of blood. The chain joins TRBV3-1 to TRBJ1-2, with D possibly TRBD1 on 6 matching bases. The clonotype originates from a woman aged 18-35 years with Graves' hyperthyroidism. The CDR3 loop is CASSPPRGGNYGYTF. The CDR3 region has the DNA TGTGCCAGCAGCCCCCCCAGGGGCGGTAACTATGGCTACACCTTC.